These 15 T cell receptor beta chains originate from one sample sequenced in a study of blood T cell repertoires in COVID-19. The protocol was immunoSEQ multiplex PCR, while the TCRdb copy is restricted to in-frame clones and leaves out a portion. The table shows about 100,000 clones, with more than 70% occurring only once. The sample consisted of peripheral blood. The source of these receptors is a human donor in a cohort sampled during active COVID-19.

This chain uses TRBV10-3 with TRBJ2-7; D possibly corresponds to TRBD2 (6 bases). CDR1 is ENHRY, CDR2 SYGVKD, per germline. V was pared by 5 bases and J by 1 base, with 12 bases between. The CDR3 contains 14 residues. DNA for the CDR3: TGTGCCATCAGTATCCTAGCGACGTCCTACGAGCAGTACTTC. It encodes CAISILATSYEQYF.

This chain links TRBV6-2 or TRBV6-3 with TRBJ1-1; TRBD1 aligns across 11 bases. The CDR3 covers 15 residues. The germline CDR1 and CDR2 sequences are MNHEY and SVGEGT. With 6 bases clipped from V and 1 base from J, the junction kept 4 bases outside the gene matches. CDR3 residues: CASSWDRGSNTEAFF. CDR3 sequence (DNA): TGTGCCAGCAGCTGGGACAGGGGGTCGAACACTGAAGCTTTCTTT.

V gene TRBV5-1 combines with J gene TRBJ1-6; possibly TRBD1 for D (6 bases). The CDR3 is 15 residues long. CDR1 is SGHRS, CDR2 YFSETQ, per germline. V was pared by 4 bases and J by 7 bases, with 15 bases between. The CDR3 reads CASSLGRGLNSPLHF. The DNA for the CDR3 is TGCGCCAGCAGCCTGGGAAGGGGGTTGAATTCACCCCTCCACTTT.

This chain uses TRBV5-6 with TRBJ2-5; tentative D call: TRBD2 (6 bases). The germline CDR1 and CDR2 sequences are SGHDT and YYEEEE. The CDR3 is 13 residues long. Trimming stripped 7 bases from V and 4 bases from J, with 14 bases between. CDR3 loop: CASGGVGGETQYF. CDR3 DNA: TGTGCCAGCGGAGGGGTCGGGGGAGAGACCCAGTACTTC.

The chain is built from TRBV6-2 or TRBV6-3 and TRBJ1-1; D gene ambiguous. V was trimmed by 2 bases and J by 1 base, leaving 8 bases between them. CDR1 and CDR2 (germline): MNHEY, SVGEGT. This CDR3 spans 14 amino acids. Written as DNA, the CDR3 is TGTGCCAGCAGTTACGGTACTGGGAACACTGAAGCTTTCTTT. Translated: CASSYGTGNTEAFF.

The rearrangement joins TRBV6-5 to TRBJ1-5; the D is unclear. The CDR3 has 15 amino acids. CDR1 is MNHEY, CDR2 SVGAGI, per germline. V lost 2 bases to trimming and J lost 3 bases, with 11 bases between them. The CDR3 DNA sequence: TGTGCCAGCAGTTACAAATCAGGCCCCAATCAGCCCCAGCATTTT. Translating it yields CASSYKSGPNQPQHF.

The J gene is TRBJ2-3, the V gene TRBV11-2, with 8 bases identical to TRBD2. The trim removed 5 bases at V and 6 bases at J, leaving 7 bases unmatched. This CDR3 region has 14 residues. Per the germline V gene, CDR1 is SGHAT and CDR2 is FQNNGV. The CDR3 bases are TGTGCCAGCAGCGCGACTAGCGTTCGGGATACGCAGTATTTT. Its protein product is CASSATSVRDTQYF.

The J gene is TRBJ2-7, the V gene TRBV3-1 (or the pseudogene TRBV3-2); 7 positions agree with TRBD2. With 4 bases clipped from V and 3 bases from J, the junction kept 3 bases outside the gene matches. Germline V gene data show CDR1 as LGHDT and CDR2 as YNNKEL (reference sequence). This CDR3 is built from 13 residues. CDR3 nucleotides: TGTGCCAGCAGCCGGACTAGTAACTACGAGCAGTACTTC. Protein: CASSRTSNYEQYF.

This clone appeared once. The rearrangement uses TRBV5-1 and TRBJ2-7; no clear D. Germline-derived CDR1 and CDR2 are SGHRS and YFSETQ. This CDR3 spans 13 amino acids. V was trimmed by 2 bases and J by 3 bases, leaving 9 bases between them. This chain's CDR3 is CASSLSGIYEQYF. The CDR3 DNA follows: TGCGCCAGCAGCTTATCAGGAATCTACGAGCAGTACTTC.

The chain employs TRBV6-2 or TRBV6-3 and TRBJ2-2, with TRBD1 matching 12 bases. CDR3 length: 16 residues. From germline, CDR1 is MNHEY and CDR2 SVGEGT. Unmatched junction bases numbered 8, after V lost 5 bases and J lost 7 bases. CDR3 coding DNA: TGTGCCAGCAGTGCCGGGACAGGGGGCGCGGGCGGGGAGCTGTTTTTT. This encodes CASSAGTGGAGGELFF.

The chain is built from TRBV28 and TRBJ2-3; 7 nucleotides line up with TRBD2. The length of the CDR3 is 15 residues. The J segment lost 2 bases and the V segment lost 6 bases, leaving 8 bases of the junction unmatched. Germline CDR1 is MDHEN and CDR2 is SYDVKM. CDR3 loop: CASRPWRGITDTQYF. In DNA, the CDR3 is TGTGCCAGCAGGCCCTGGCGGGGGATCACAGATACGCAGTATTTT.

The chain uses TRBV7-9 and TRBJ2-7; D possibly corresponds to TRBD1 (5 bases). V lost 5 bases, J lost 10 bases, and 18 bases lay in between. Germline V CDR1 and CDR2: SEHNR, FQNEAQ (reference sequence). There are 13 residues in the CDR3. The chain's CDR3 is CASSVPGLSGQYF. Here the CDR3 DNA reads TGTGCCAGCAGCGTGCCAGGGCTTTCTGGCCAGTACTTC.

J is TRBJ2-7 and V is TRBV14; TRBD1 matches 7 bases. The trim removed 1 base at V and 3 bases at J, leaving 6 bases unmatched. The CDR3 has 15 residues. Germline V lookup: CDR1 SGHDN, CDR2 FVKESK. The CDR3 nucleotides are TGTGCCAGCAGCCAAGGGACAGGAACCTACTACGAGCAGTACTTC. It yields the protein CASSQGTGTYYEQYF. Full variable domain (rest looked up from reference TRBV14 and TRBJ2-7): EAGVTQFPSHSVIEKGQTVTLRCDPISGHDNLYWYRRVMGKEIKFLLHFVKESKQDESGMPNNRFLAERTGGTYSTLKVQPAELEDSGVYFCASSQGTGTYYEQYFGPGTRLTVT.

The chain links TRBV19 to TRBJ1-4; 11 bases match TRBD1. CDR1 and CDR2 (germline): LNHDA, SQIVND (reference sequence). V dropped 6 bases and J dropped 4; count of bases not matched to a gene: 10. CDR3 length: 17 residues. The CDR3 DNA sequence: TGTGCCAGTAGGCTGGACAGGGGGCCAAGTGGTAATGAAAAACTGTTTTTT. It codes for CASRLDRGPSGNEKLFF.

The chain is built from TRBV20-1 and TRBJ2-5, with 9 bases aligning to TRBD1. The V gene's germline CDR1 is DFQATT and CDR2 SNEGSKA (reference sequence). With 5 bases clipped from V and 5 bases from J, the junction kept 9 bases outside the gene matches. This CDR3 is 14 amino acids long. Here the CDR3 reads CSAGDRGVPETQYF. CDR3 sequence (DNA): TGCAGTGCTGGTGACAGGGGGGTCCCCGAGACCCAGTACTTC.